This T cell receptor beta chain was recovered during a study of spatial heterogeneity in lung cancer. Study summary: For the average unique TCR and UMI combination, more than eight occurrences appeared in raw reads. Study findings and constraints: The number of expanded tumor alpha and beta chains correlated with mutation number.

The germline V gene encodes CDR1 SGHRS and CDR2 YFSETQ. Trimming removed 4 bases from V and 6 bases from J; junction bases left unmatched: 7. This CDR3 region has 14 residues. Time point given: sample taken at primary tumor resection. The donors, around 71 patients with untreated early-stage non-small cell lung cancer, provided the samples. Unsorted whole RNA of tumor, nontumor lung or frozen PBMC was sequenced. This clonotype has just a few counts. Its target is unknown. This beta chain lies outside the target of a library built for alpha chains; its clone size means little. The presence of a unique molecular identifier marked each TCR cDNA molecule. TCRdb reanalysed the 5' RACE reads using MiXCR and keeps one entry per CDR3 protein. The repertoire has roughly 18,000 distinct CDR3 sequences, 9.6% of them found once; the top ten carry approximately 21%.

The rearrangement links TRBV5-1 to TRBJ2-1, with 7 bases aligning to TRBD1. The clonotype was recovered from a female donor with early-stage non-small cell lung cancer. This specimen was lung tumor tissue, taken at surgery. CDR3 nucleotide sequence: TGCGCCAGCAGCCCCGGGCCAGGGGGCAATGAGCAGTTCTTC. Amino acids: CASSPGPGGNEQFF.